Listed below are T cell receptor beta chains from one sample, sequenced in a study of cytomegalovirus exposure and HLA in healthy donors. Sequencing used immunoSEQ multiplex PCR; TCRdb keeps in-frame clones, though not all of them. The table has about 200,000 clones, 70% to 80% seen once. The specimen sequenced was PBMCs. These receptors all come from a woman in her 30s in good health and CMV-seronegative. The CDR3 runs from the conserved cysteine through the conserved F or W. A D gene is named only where the DNA matches it firmly. Size values are once, few and many counts, or a class for expanded clones, and some rows have none.

len,v_gene,d_gene,j_gene,abundance,CDR3nt,CDR3aa
14,TRBV7-9,TRBD1,TRBJ1-2,NA,TGTGCCAGCAGTTCGACAGGGGGCAACTATGGCTACACCTTC,CASSSTGGNYGYTF
14,TRBV27,NA,TRBJ1-6,NA,TGTGCCCCACTCCGTGGGGCTTTAAATTCACCCCTCCACTTT,CAPLRGALNSPLHF
14,TRBV6-5,TRBD1,TRBJ1-1,NA,TGTGCCAGCAGTCCTTACAGGGGGCGGACTGAAGCTTTCTTT,CASSPYRGRTEAFF
14,TRBV4-2,NA,TRBJ2-7,NA,TGTGCCAGCAGCCACGCGGACAACTCCTACGAGCAGTACTTC,CASSHADNSYEQYF
15,TRBV5-1,NA,TRBJ1-2,NA,TGCGCCAGCAGCTTGGATGGACAGTACTACTATGGCTACACCTTC,CASSLDGQYYYGYTF
14,TRBV19,NA,TRBJ2-7,NA,TGTGCCAGTAGTCAATGGGCTAGCGACTACGAGCAGTACTTC,CASSQWASDYEQYF
15,TRBV19,TRBD1,TRBJ1-1,NA,TGTGCCAGTAGTATTTGGACAGGGGGCAACACTGAAGCTTTCTTT,CASSIWTGGNTEAFF
14,TRBV6-1,TRBD1,TRBJ2-3,NA,TGTGCCAGCAGACTGACAGGGGCCGCAGATACGCAGTATTTT,CASRLTGAADTQYF
13,TRBV18,TRBD1,TRBJ2-1,NA,TGTGCCAGCTCACCGGGGACAGTCAATGAGCAGTTCTTC,CASSPGTVNEQFF
13,TRBV5-1,NA,TRBJ2-5,NA,TGCGCCAGCAGCTTGTGGGCAGAAGAGACCCAGTACTTC,CASSLWAEETQYF
12,TRBV29-1,NA,TRBJ1-2,NA,TGCAGCGTTGGGGAGGGAGGGTGGGGCTACACCTTC,CSVGEGGWGYTF
14,TRBV7-9,TRBD1,TRBJ1-1,NA,TGTGCCAGCAGCATGTCAGGGGGGAACACTGAAGCTTTCTTT,CASSMSGGNTEAFF
16,TRBV5-1,TRBD1,TRBJ2-5,NA,TGCGCCAGCAGCTTACAGGGGGCTACTGAGAGGGAGACCCAGTACTTC,CASSLQGATERETQYF
13,TRBV7-7,NA,TRBJ2-5,NA,TGTGCCAGCAGCTTAGGCCAGAAAGAGACCCAGTACTTC,CASSLGQKETQYF
13,TRBV11-3,TRBD1,TRBJ1-1,few,TGTGCCAGCAGCTTAAACAGGGGCACTGAAGCTTTCTTT,CASSLNRGTEAFF
14,TRBV6-1,TRBD1,TRBJ1-5,NA,TGTGCCAGCAAACGGACAGGGGAAGGACAGCCCCAGCATTTT,CASKRTGEGQPQHF
13,TRBV11-2,NA,TRBJ1-5,NA,TGTGCCAGCAGTTCCCTGGACACTCAAGCCCAGCATTTT,CASSSLDTQAQHF
16,TRBV9,TRBD1,TRBJ2-5,NA,TGTGCCAGCAGCGTCAGGGGGATGGGTTACCAAGAGACCCAGTACTTC,CASSVRGMGYQETQYF
15,TRBV6-1,NA,TRBJ1-3,NA,TGTGCCAGCCGACCAGGGCTCGCCTCTGGAAACACCATATATTTT,CASRPGLASGNTIYF
14,TRBV4-1,TRBD1,TRBJ1-1,NA,TGCGCCAGCAGCCAGGCACAGGGGTACACTGAAGCTTTCTTT,CASSQAQGYTEAFF
13,TRBV5-1,NA,TRBJ1-1,NA,TGCGCCAGCAGCCTGGGGCCCGTTGCTGAAGCTTTCTTT,CASSLGPVAEAFF
14,TRBV5-4,NA,TRBJ2-2,NA,TGTGCCAGCACTCAGGGGGGACACACCGGGGAGCTGTTTTTT,CASTQGGHTGELFF
14,TRBV10-3,NA,TRBJ1-4,NA,TGTGCCATCAGAGGGGAACAGACTAATGAAAAACTGTTTTTT,CAIRGEQTNEKLFF
14,TRBV5-4,NA,TRBJ1-1,NA,TGTGCCAGCAGGGGGGCAGGGCAGGACACTGAAGCTTTCTTT,CASRGAGQDTEAFF
16,TRBV28,TRBD2,TRBJ2-2,once,TGTGCCAGCAGTCCACCTAGCGGTTCGAACACCGGGGAGCTGTTTTTT,CASSPPSGSNTGELFF
16,TRBV5-1,TRBD2,TRBJ2-7,NA,TGCGCCAGCAGCTTGGAGTCGCTAGCGGGAGGCTACGAGCAGTACTTC,CASSLESLAGGYEQYF
17,TRBV14,TRBD2,TRBJ2-4,NA,TGTGCCAGCAGCCCCCCTAGCGGGAGGGTTGGGGGCAACATTCAGTACTTC,CASSPPSGRVGGNIQYF
15,TRBV30,TRBD1,TRBJ1-4,NA,TGTGCCTGGAGAAAAGGACAGGTCTTGGCTGAAAAACTGTTTTTT,CAWRKGQVLAEKLFF
16,TRBV6-5,NA,TRBJ1-5,few,TGTGCCAGCAGTTTTCCTCCGGGGGGGAGCAATCAGCCCCAGCATTTT,CASSFPPGGSNQPQHF
14,TRBV9,NA,TRBJ1-6,NA,TGTGCCAGCAGCGTAGGGGGGGAGGATTCACCCCTCCACTTT,CASSVGGEDSPLHF
15,TRBV7-3,NA,TRBJ1-2,NA,TGTGCCAGCAGCCTGACTCCGACAGGATTCTATGGCTACACCTTC,CASSLTPTGFYGYTF
13,TRBV6-5,NA,TRBJ1-2,NA,TGTGCCAGCAGGAAACCCGGGGACTATGGCTACACCTTC,CASRKPGDYGYTF
11,TRBV7-6,NA,TRBJ2-2,few,TGTGCCAGCAGCGCGCCCGGGGAGCTGTTTTTT,CASSAPGELFF
14,TRBV19,NA,TRBJ2-3,few,TGTGCCAGTAGTCTTGGGACTAGCACAGATACGCAGTATTTT,CASSLGTSTDTQYF
17,TRBV5-6,TRBD1,TRBJ1-5,few,TGTGCCAGCAGCCGTGGACAGGGGGCCAAAGGCAATCAGCCCCAGCATTTT,CASSRGQGAKGNQPQHF
14,TRBV9,TRBD2,TRBJ2-7,NA,TGTGCCAGCAGCGTTGGACTAGCGGGGGGCGAGCAGTACTTC,CASSVGLAGGEQYF
16,TRBV28,TRBD2,TRBJ2-7,NA,TGTGCCAGCAGTTCTCCTGCGGGAGCCCCCTCCTACGAGCAGTACTTC,CASSSPAGAPSYEQYF
14,TRBV5-1,NA,TRBJ2-7,NA,TGCGCCAGCAGCCAGAGACAGAGCTCCTACGAGCAGTACTTC,CASSQRQSSYEQYF
12,TRBV2,NA,TRBJ2-5,NA,TGTGCCAGCAGTGTGGGCAGAGAGACCCAGTACTTC,CASSVGRETQYF
13,TRBV11-3,NA,TRBJ1-1,few,TGTGCCAGCAGCTTAGATCAGAACACTGAAGCTTTCTTT,CASSLDQNTEAFF
13,TRBV29-1,TRBD1,TRBJ2-7,few,TGCAGCGTGCCGACAGGGGATAGAGGCGAGCAGTACTTC,CSVPTGDRGEQYF
15,TRBV2,TRBD1,TRBJ1-2,NA,TGTGCCAGCAGCACTTTTCCCGGGACAGGGGATGGCTACACCTTC,CASSTFPGTGDGYTF
14,TRBV15,NA,TRBJ1-2,once,TGTGCCACCAGCAAAGAGCGGGGTTCCTATGGCTACACCTTC,CATSKERGSYGYTF
16,TRBV6-5,TRBD2,TRBJ2-7,NA,TGTGCCAGCAGTTACTCGACTGCTAGCGGAACCTACGAGCAGTACTTC,CASSYSTASGTYEQYF
15,TRBV19,NA,TRBJ1-2,NA,TGTGCCAGTAGGTCGGACAGCCCACTTAAGTGGGGCTACACCTTC,CASRSDSPLKWGYTF
16,TRBV19,NA,TRBJ1-6,NA,TGTGCCAGTAGCGGAGAGGGAGCAAATTTGAATTCACCCCTCCACTTT,CASSGEGANLNSPLHF
14,TRBV5-6,NA,TRBJ2-7,few,TGTGCCAGCAGCTTGGAAGTCGGGTCCTACGAGCAGTACTTC,CASSLEVGSYEQYF
15,TRBV5-1,TRBD1,TRBJ2-3,NA,TGCGCCAGCAGCACGGGACAGACCATCACAGATACGCAGTATTTT,CASSTGQTITDTQYF